The TCR beta chain under discussion was sequenced for a study of blood T cell repertoires in COVID-19. The germline CDR1 and CDR2 sequences are LNHNV and YYDKDF (reference sequence). The CDR3 runs to 16 residues. V was trimmed by 4 bases and J by 2 bases, leaving 14 bases between them. Using immunoSEQ multiplex PCR, the repertoire was profiled, and TCRdb retains in-frame clones only, with some absent. The sample carries a few hundred thousand clones, 70% to 80% recorded once. This clone was observed a few times. The source is a woman aged 80 or over with acute or convalescent COVID-19. Sequencing was done on a sample of peripheral blood. The chain has TRBV15 and TRBJ2-2; D is perhaps TRBD1 (7 bases). CDR3 protein: CATSTDREVNTGELFF. The CDR3, as DNA: TGTGCCACCAGCACTGACAGGGAGGTTAACACCGGGGAGCTGTTTTTT.